The rows below give T cell receptor beta chains drawn from one sample of a study of PD-1 blockade in classical Hodgkin lymphoma. The protocol was immunoSEQ multiplex PCR, while the TCRdb copy is restricted to in-frame clones and leaves out a portion. Of approximately 150,000 clones in the sample, 78% were seen once. Sequenced material: peripheral blood mononuclear cells (PBMCs), taken before the second cycle of nivolumab. The source of these receptors is a human donor with classical Hodgkin lymphoma. The CDR3 runs from the conserved cysteine through the conserved F or W. Fields, in order: V gene, CDR3 length, J gene, CDR3 protein.

v_call: TRBV6-5; cdr3_length: 14; j_call: TRBJ2-7; cdr3_aa: CASTRGAGGGEQYF
v_call: TRBV18; cdr3_length: 16; j_call: TRBJ2-7; cdr3_aa: CASSPWTALTPYEQYF
v_call: TRBV29-1; cdr3_length: 17; j_call: TRBJ2-1; cdr3_aa: CSAVRRPQSEWRREQFF
v_call: TRBV7-9; cdr3_length: 11; j_call: TRBJ1-3; cdr3_aa: CASSLRNTIYF
v_call: TRBV2; cdr3_length: 13; j_call: TRBJ1-6; cdr3_aa: CASSPGPRSPLHF
v_call: TRBV27; cdr3_length: 16; j_call: TRBJ2-2; cdr3_aa: CASSLGPGPSTGELFF
v_call: TRBV7-3; cdr3_length: 13; j_call: TRBJ2-3; cdr3_aa: CASSLNGAYTQYF
v_call: TRBV28; cdr3_length: 11; j_call: TRBJ1-1; cdr3_aa: CASRLRAEAFF
v_call: TRBV28; cdr3_length: 17; j_call: TRBJ2-7; cdr3_aa: CASNQWASGTSSYEQYF
v_call: TRBV6-1; cdr3_length: 12; j_call: TRBJ1-2; cdr3_aa: CASSEVIYGYTF
v_call: TRBV9; cdr3_length: 15; j_call: TRBJ2-5; cdr3_aa: CASSVEGQGGETQYF
v_call: TRBV7-9; cdr3_length: 17; j_call: TRBJ2-6; cdr3_aa: CASSRLAGGLGANVLTF
v_call: TRBV29-1; cdr3_length: 11; j_call: TRBJ1-1; cdr3_aa: CSVGGSTEAFF
v_call: TRBV7-9; cdr3_length: 12; j_call: TRBJ2-4; cdr3_aa: CASSFLKNIQYF
v_call: TRBV2; cdr3_length: 16; j_call: TRBJ2-2; cdr3_aa: CASSEGREREDRGAVF
v_call: TRBV20-1; cdr3_length: 10; j_call: TRBJ2-1; cdr3_aa: CSASQLVQFF
v_call: TRBV6-5; cdr3_length: 14; j_call: TRBJ2-5; cdr3_aa: CASTPTSGSETQYF
v_call: TRBV10-3; cdr3_length: 17; j_call: TRBJ2-3; cdr3_aa: CAISGLGGRVSTDTQYF
v_call: TRBV4-3; cdr3_length: 15; j_call: TRBJ1-1; cdr3_aa: CASSQDRAMNTEAFF
v_call: TRBV6-5; cdr3_length: 13; j_call: TRBJ2-3; cdr3_aa: CASSYLSTDTQYF
v_call: TRBV28; cdr3_length: 15; j_call: TRBJ1-1; cdr3_aa: CASSLIGSMNTEAFF
v_call: TRBV5-6; cdr3_length: 16; j_call: TRBJ2-3; cdr3_aa: CASSSSKTGGTDTQYF
v_call: TRBV19; cdr3_length: 14; j_call: TRBJ1-1; cdr3_aa: CASRSGGGNTEAFF
v_call: TRBV5-4; cdr3_length: 14; j_call: TRBJ1-1; cdr3_aa: CASSVDIMNTEAFF
v_call: TRBV5-1; cdr3_length: 12; j_call: TRBJ2-7; cdr3_aa: CASSLAPGEQYF
v_call: TRBV10-3; cdr3_length: 12; j_call: TRBJ2-1; cdr3_aa: CAISETLDEQFF
v_call: TRBV7-2; cdr3_length: 13; j_call: TRBJ2-7; cdr3_aa: CASSPGTGYEQYF
v_call: TRBV11-2; cdr3_length: 15; j_call: TRBJ2-7; cdr3_aa: CASSPLGGPPYEQYF
v_call: TRBV29-1; cdr3_length: 14; j_call: TRBJ2-3; cdr3_aa: CSVGPGQGTDTQYF
v_call: TRBV6-1; cdr3_length: 13; j_call: TRBJ1-1; cdr3_aa: CASNPRGDRGGSF
v_call: TRBV5-1; cdr3_length: 17; j_call: TRBJ1-3; cdr3_aa: CASSLATGQGARNTIYF
v_call: TRBV7-9; cdr3_length: 16; j_call: TRBJ2-6; cdr3_aa: CASKPQGAFGANVLTF
v_call: TRBV19; cdr3_length: 13; j_call: TRBJ1-2; cdr3_aa: CASKGQNNYGYTF
v_call: TRBV7-3; cdr3_length: 13; j_call: TRBJ2-5; cdr3_aa: CASSLERGETQYF
v_call: TRBV4-1; cdr3_length: 14; j_call: TRBJ2-1; cdr3_aa: CASSQPNRVNEQFF
v_call: TRBV4-3; cdr3_length: 14; j_call: TRBJ2-7; cdr3_aa: CASSLGQGVYEQYF
v_call: TRBV6-5; cdr3_length: 13; j_call: TRBJ2-7; cdr3_aa: CASSYSRHYEQYF
v_call: TRBV11-3; cdr3_length: 15; j_call: TRBJ2-2; cdr3_aa: CASSGDYLNTGELFF
v_call: TRBV6-6; cdr3_length: 14; j_call: TRBJ1-4; cdr3_aa: CVSSRPPDSEKLFF
v_call: TRBV6-6; cdr3_length: 14; j_call: TRBJ1-5; cdr3_aa: CASSYSANNQPQHF
v_call: TRBV2; cdr3_length: 16; j_call: TRBJ2-3; cdr3_aa: CASSDDSPASTDTQYF
v_call: TRBV29-1; cdr3_length: 14; j_call: TRBJ1-1; cdr3_aa: CSVEIGGANTEAFF
v_call: TRBV18; cdr3_length: 16; j_call: TRBJ1-2; cdr3_aa: CASSPPSGQGKYGYTF
v_call: TRBV5-6; cdr3_length: 17; j_call: TRBJ1-6; cdr3_aa: CASSLVGGVGSNSPLHF
v_call: TRBV11-3; cdr3_length: 17; j_call: TRBJ2-3; cdr3_aa: CASSLGPGQISTDTQYF
v_call: TRBV5-4; cdr3_length: 13; j_call: TRBJ1-2; cdr3_aa: CASSSIGPYGYTF
v_call: TRBV28; cdr3_length: 13; j_call: TRBJ2-3; cdr3_aa: CASASGSVDTQYF
v_call: TRBV6-6; cdr3_length: 12; j_call: TRBJ2-4; cdr3_aa: CATAIVINIQYF
v_call: TRBV6-5; cdr3_length: 15; j_call: TRBJ1-6; cdr3_aa: CASSTASSYNSPLHF
v_call: TRBV11-1; cdr3_length: 12; j_call: TRBJ2-7; cdr3_aa: CASSLNRDEQYF
v_call: TRBV19; cdr3_length: 13; j_call: TRBJ1-2; cdr3_aa: CASKPSWGLGYTF
v_call: TRBV19; cdr3_length: 15; j_call: TRBJ1-2; cdr3_aa: CASSIEGAAVYGYTF
v_call: TRBV10-3; cdr3_length: 14; j_call: TRBJ2-3; cdr3_aa: CAIRGGLAPDTQYF
v_call: TRBV18; cdr3_length: 14; j_call: TRBJ1-4; cdr3_aa: CASSPPGGGEKLFF
v_call: TRBV2; cdr3_length: 15; j_call: TRBJ1-2; cdr3_aa: CASRVAWTGSYGYTF
v_call: TRBV30; cdr3_length: 12; j_call: TRBJ2-7; cdr3_aa: CAWGPAGLKQYF
v_call: TRBV15; cdr3_length: 13; j_call: TRBJ2-3; cdr3_aa: CATSVQGTDTQYF
v_call: TRBV27; cdr3_length: 15; j_call: TRBJ1-4; cdr3_aa: CASSLRGTPYEKLFF